This paragraph reports one TCR beta chain. The CDR3 contains 13 residues. Between the trimmed V and J ends, which lost 5 bases and 0 bases, there was a span of 9 bases. Looked up from germline, CDR1 is SQVTM and CDR2 is ANQGSEA. Amplified regions were TCR beta CDR3 sequences from RNA transcripts. The HTBI primer set served for first-round RT-PCR of the TCR CDR3. One entry per CDR3 protein results from TCRdb running MiXCR on the multiplex PCR reads. The data show some 560,000 distinct CDR3 sequences, 13% to 15% seen once. Hyperthyroidism in the patients, aged 18 to 65, was newly diagnosed and under 2 months in duration. Investigators excluded patients with uncontrolled infection, other autoimmune disease, pregnancy or lactation. This sample is drawn from a study of T cells in Graves' hyperthyroidism and ophthalmopathy.

The sequencing input was blood. This receptor was identified in a middle-aged woman with Graves' hyperthyroidism. This rearrangement joins TRBV29-1 to TRBJ2-3; D might be TRBD1 (6 bases). CDR3 in DNA: TGCAGCGTTAGACAGGATAGCACAGATACGCAGTATTTT. This sequence encodes CSVRQDSTDTQYF.